The 23 T cell receptor beta chains below all came from one sample that was sequenced in a study of shared clonotypes between healthy human individuals (dated by TCRdb to 2018 to 2021). Library generation was performed with the immunoSEQ multiplex PCR assay. The clones in this table, taken by TCRdb from immuneACCESS, are in-frame only. Not every clone is retained; where verified, under half of the shortfall comes from an unresolved V gene, and the cause of the rest is unknown. Recorded for this sample are about 460,000 clones; roughly 80% of them occurred a single time. More than 10% of the sample goes to the ten largest clones. The sequencing sample was made of PBMCs. Every receptor here comes from a woman in her 40s in good health. Some clones in this sample may be carry-over from other donors' samples.

The chain combines TRBV29-1 with TRBJ2-1; the D gene could be TRBD1 or TRBD2 (6 bases each). Germline V gene data show CDR1 as SQVTM and CDR2 as ANQGSEA. The CDR3 is 13 amino acids. V lost 5 bases to trimming and J lost 8 bases, with 16 bases between them. In DNA form, the CDR3 reads TGCAGCGTTTTGAACCCCGGGGGCTATGAGCAGTTCTTC. Protein sequence: CSVLNPGGYEQFF.

This clone was seen more than once but under ten times. The J gene is TRBJ2-3, the V gene TRBV7-9; 8 bases map to TRBD2. This CDR3 comprises 16 residues. Unmatched junction bases numbered 9, after V lost 5 bases and J lost 2 bases. Germline values: CDR1 SEHNR, CDR2 FQNEAQ (reference sequence). This CDR3 is CASSPVSGAFTDTQYF. As DNA, the CDR3 is TGTGCCAGCAGCCCCGTTAGCGGGGCCTTCACAGATACGCAGTATTTT.

This clone occurred a few times. The gene calls are TRBV5-1 and TRBJ2-7; 13 nucleotides agree with TRBD2. Germline V gives CDR1 SGHRS, CDR2 YFSETQ. The CDR3 loop spans 15 amino acids. Germline trimming cut 5 bases from V and 3 bases from J; bases unmatched to any gene: 5. The CDR3 sequence is CASRGGLAGFYEQYF. CDR3 coding DNA: TGCGCCAGCAGAGGGGGACTAGCGGGATTCTACGAGCAGTACTTC.

As regards this clone: Additional DNA sequences in this sample encode the identical CDR3. V usage is TRBV18 and J usage is TRBJ1-1; a possible D gene is TRBD1 (6 bases). Germline-derived CDR1 and CDR2 are KGHSH and LQKENI. V was clipped by 3 bases and J by 2 bases, with 7 bases between them. The CDR3 covers 13 residues. This CDR3 is CASSPTGNTEAFF. The DNA for the CDR3 is TGTGCCAGCTCACCGACAGGAAACACTGAAGCTTTCTTT.

The chain has TRBV21-1 and TRBJ2-7; TRBD2, the D gene given by the table, was not confirmed from the DNA. TRBV21-1 constitutes a pseudogene. The CDR3 has 18 amino acids. Here the CDR3 reads CASSKQITFPGLAGGFAV. DNA for the CDR3: TGTGCCAGCAGCAAACAAATTACCTTCCCGGGACTAGCGGGAGGTTTTGCAGTC.

The V gene is TRBV19, the J gene TRBJ2-3; no clear D gene. This CDR3 comprises 13 residues. CDR1 and CDR2 from the germline V gene are LNHDA and SQIVND (reference sequence). Trimming pared 5 bases from V and 5 bases from J, leaving 11 bases between. DNA of the CDR3: TGTGCCAGTAGTTTCGCCCCGCAAGATACGCAGTATTTT. Translated: CASSFAPQDTQYF.

The table lists this clone with a count of one. The chain has TRBV30 and TRBJ1-1; no clear D gene. Trimming left V 1 base short and J 11 bases short, with 11 bases between. CDR3 length: 11 residues. The germline gives CDR1 GTSNPN, CDR2 SVGIG (reference sequence). CDR3 region: CAWSAQNRAFF. The CDR3 coding sequence is TGTGCCTGGAGTGCCCAAAATAGGGCTTTCTTT.

The V call is TRBV29-1, the J call TRBJ2-7, with 7 bases identical to TRBD1. Germline lookup yields CDR1 SQVTM and CDR2 ANQGSEA. V dropped 7 bases and J dropped 3; count of bases not matched to a gene: 9. This CDR3 is built from 13 residues. CDR3 coding DNA: TGCAGCGCTGGGGCAGGGGGTATCTACGAGCAGTACTTC. Protein product: CSAGAGGIYEQYF.

Written as DNA, the CDR3 is TGTGCCAGCAGCTCGGGTAACGAGCAGTACTTC. This translates into CASSSGNEQYF. V usage is TRBV7-9 and J usage is TRBJ2-5; D is uncertain. The J call is in doubt because the DNA end fits TRBJ2-7 better. Germline assignment: CDR1 SEHNR and CDR2 FQNEAQ (reference sequence). CDR3 size: 11 residues.

Notes on this clone: The same CDR3 also results from other DNA sequences found in this sample. This chain joins TRBV18 and TRBJ1-1; D gene uncertain. Per the germline V gene, CDR1 is KGHSH and CDR2 is LQKENI. The length of the CDR3 is 13 residues. Trimming removed 3 bases at V and 3 bases at J, with 8 bases between. Written as DNA, the CDR3 is TGTGCCAGCTCACCGAACAGAGACACTGAAGCTTTCTTT. Encoded protein: CASSPNRDTEAFF.

A word on this clone: A junction end diverges from the germline sequence, so it may reflect a read error. V and J are TRBV5-1 and TRBJ1-1; D might be TRBD1 (6 bases). The CDR3 has 12 residues. CDR1 SGHRS and CDR2 YFSETQ come from the germline V gene. The CDR3 sequence: CASSQDRDESFF. The DNA for the CDR3 is TGCGCCAGCAGCCAGGACAGAGATGAATCTTTCTTT.

This rearrangement joins TRBV28 to TRBJ1-5, with 7 bases matching TRBD1. Per germline, CDR1 MDHEN and CDR2 SYDVKM. The ends lost 5 bases at V and 9 bases at J; junction bases unmatched: 10. The CDR3 length is 14 residues. CDR3 amino acids: CASSETGDLRPQHF. For the CDR3, the DNA is TGTGCCAGCAGTGAAACAGGGGATTTGCGGCCCCAGCATTTT.

In the case of this clone: This is likely an artifact of a read error, given a far larger clone one base away. Other DNA sequences in the sample encode the same CDR3. The DNA of the CDR3 is TGTGCCAGCAGCGAAAGGGAGAACACTGAAGCTTTCTTT. Translation gives CASSERENTEAFF. The chain is built from TRBV2 and TRBJ1-1; no firm D call. This CDR3 contains 13 residues. Germline values: CDR1 SNHLY, CDR2 FYNNEI. Trimming pared 6 bases from V and 1 base from J, leaving 9 bases between.

This sequence joins TRBV28 and TRBJ2-3, with 7 bases aligning to TRBD2. The germline CDR1 and CDR2 sequences are MDHEN and SYDVKM. The CDR3 consists of 12 residues. The V segment lost 4 bases and the J segment 5 bases; nucleotides outside the gene matches: 0. CDR3 DNA sequence: TGTGCCAGCAGTTCTAGCGGAGATACGCAGTATTTT. Encoded protein: CASSSSGDTQYF.

This clone showed up just a few times. The V and J genes are TRBV15 and TRBJ1-5; TRBD1 agrees at 10 bases. The J segment lost 4 bases and the V segment lost 5 bases, leaving 5 bases of the junction unmatched. The CDR3 sequence is 15 residues long. Germline CDR1 LNHNV, CDR2 YYDKDF (reference sequence). The DNA of the CDR3 is TGTGCCACCAGCCCAGGGACAGGGGAAAATCAGCCCCAGCATTTT. Residues: CATSPGTGENQPQHF.

V usage is TRBV25-1 and J usage is TRBJ2-5, with D hard to call. The J call is doubtful: the DNA matches TRBJ2-7 better. The CDR3 totals 14 residues. In germline, CDR1 is MGHDK, CDR2 SYGVNS. This CDR3 reads CASSNPGQSYEQYF. The CDR3 bases are TGTGCCAGCAGTAACCCGGGTCAGTCCTACGAGCAGTACTTC.

CDR3 in DNA: TGTGCCAGCAGCGTAGGGACAGGGGTAACTAATGAAAAACTGTTTTTT. The encoded protein is CASSVGTGVTNEKLFF. This rearrangement joins TRBV9 to TRBJ1-4; 9 bases align to TRBD1. J gave up 1 base and V 0 bases, and 1 base lay outside the gene matches. The germline CDR1 and CDR2 sequences are SGDLS and YYNGEE. The CDR3 has 16 residues.

The J gene is TRBJ2-7, the V gene TRBV4-1; D is perhaps TRBD1 or TRBD2 (6 bases each). Germline V CDR1 and CDR2: MGHRA, YSYEKL. The length of the CDR3 is 17 residues. Trimming took 5 bases from V and 0 from J, leaving 20 bases between them. The CDR3 DNA is TGCGCCAGCAGCTTAGGGGGGCCCCGAGACCACTCCTACGAGCAGTACTTC. Translation gives CASSLGGPRDHSYEQYF.

In DNA, the CDR3 is TGTGCCAGCTCACCAGAAATGGTGGATGGCTACACCTTC. The encoded protein is CASSPEMVDGYTF. This chain joins TRBV18 and TRBJ1-2; D uncertain. Germline V gene data show CDR1 as KGHSH and CDR2 as LQKENI. V was pared by 2 bases and J by 6 bases, with 10 bases between. The CDR3 sequence is 13 residues long.

The chain recombines TRBV2 with TRBJ2-7; TRBD2 matches 8 bases. J was trimmed by 6 bases and V by 0 bases; bases with no gene match: 10. Germline-derived CDR1 and CDR2 are SNHLY and FYNNEI. CDR3 length: 16 amino acids. CDR3 in DNA: TGTGCCAGCAGTGAAGCTCCGGGACTAGTTTTAGGCGAGCAGTACTTC. It translates to CASSEAPGLVLGEQYF.

Note on this clone: With a far larger clone one base away, a read error is the likely cause. This sequence joins TRBV5-8 and TRBJ1-5; the D is unclear. In germline, CDR1 is SGHTS, CDR2 YDEGEE. The CDR3 runs 15 residues. The chain's CDR3 is CASSQDYPYNQPQHF. The DNA for the CDR3 is TGCGCCAGCAGCCAAGACTACCCTTACAATCAGCCCCAGCATTTT.

The rearrangement uses TRBV7-2 and TRBJ2-3; 11 bases map to TRBD2. Unmatched junction bases numbered 1, after V lost 3 bases and J lost 5 bases. CDR1 and CDR2 (germline): SGHTA, FQGNSA. This CDR3 region has 14 residues. CDR3 bases: TGTGCCAGCAGCTTCGGACTAGCGGGAGATACGCAGTATTTT. As protein: CASSFGLAGDTQYF.

This clone was seen a handful of times. V usage is TRBV6-5 and J usage is TRBJ2-7; 10 bases line up with TRBD2. After removal of 6 bases from V and 2 bases from J, the junction contained 4 bases not matched to a gene. Germline CDR1 is MNHEY and CDR2 is SVGAGI. The CDR3 sequence is 14 residues long. CDR3: CASSPSGSTYEQYF. As DNA, the CDR3 is TGTGCCAGCAGCCCTAGCGGGAGTACCTACGAGCAGTACTTC.